The next 2 T cell receptor beta chains were all read from a single sample in a study of Ad26.COV2.S vaccination and SARS-CoV-2 variants. TCRdb's table, derived via immunoSEQ multiplex PCR, lists solely in-frame clones and lacks some. This sample yields hundreds of thousands of clones, of which 88% are seen a single time; approximately 5.9% belongs to the top ten. Treatment noted: about 20 received Ad26.COV2.S at low or high dose, single or two shots; a few received placebo; per-sample allocation not given. Sample collection was performed on day 63 after the first vaccine or placebo injection. The sample here was peripheral blood, taken in a trial of Ad26.COV2.S vaccine versus placebo. The receptors come from a person between 18 and 59 years old who received the Ad26.COV2.S COVID-19 vaccine or a placebo.

This clone is a singleton in its sample. The rearrangement links TRBV6-1 to TRBJ1-5, with 8 bases identical to TRBD1. CDR3 length equals 18 residues. The V and J ends lost 1 base and 1 base, in that order; junction bases with no gene match: 9. Germline loops: CDR1 MNHNS, CDR2 SASEGT. The CDR3 spells CASSEVVSGGLSNQPQHF. CDR3 in DNA: TGTGCCAGCAGTGAAGTAGTGTCAGGGGGCCTAAGCAATCAGCCCCAGCATTTT.

This clone was seen a handful of times. The chain employs TRBV11-2 and TRBJ1-6; D gene unclear. Germline loops: CDR1 SGHAT, CDR2 FQNNGV. Trimming took 2 bases from V and 6 from J, leaving 14 bases between them. CDR3 length: 16 residues. CDR3 nucleotides: TGTGCCAGCAGCTTACCCCCCTTCGGCAGTAATTCACCCCTCCACTTT. This codes for CASSLPPFGSNSPLHF.